The 18 T cell receptor beta chains in this list originate from one sample, sequenced in a study of cytomegalovirus exposure and HLA in healthy donors. The PCR used 60 Vbeta and 13 Jbeta primers. Profiling relied on immunoSEQ multiplex PCR, and the TCRdb table lists in-frame clones only, not all of them. The repertoire includes over 200,000 clones, about 80% of them detected once, and 0.58% sits in the top ten. Source material: PBMCs. The receptors derive from a woman between 40 and 55 years old in good health and CMV-seronegative.

The chain carries TRBV7-3 and TRBJ1-4, with 7 nucleotides matching TRBD1. V trimming: 0 bases; J trimming: 5 bases; junction bases outside the gene matches: 9. The length of the CDR3 is 17 residues. CDR1 is SGHTA, CDR2 FQGTGA, per germline. The CDR3: CASSLTPPGGGNEKLFF. The CDR3 DNA sequence: TGTGCCAGCAGCTTAACCCCCCCAGGGGGTGGGAATGAAAAACTGTTTTTT.

The genes are TRBV4-1 and TRBJ1-2; weak D call: TRBD1 (5 bases). The ends were cut back, 3 bases at V and 4 bases at J, with 18 bases in the middle. The CDR3 has 16 residues. The germline V gene encodes CDR1 MGHRA and CDR2 YSYEKL. In DNA form, the CDR3 reads TGCGCCAGCAGCCAGCAGCCGGCCCTTGGGGCCTATGGCTACACCTTC. As protein: CASSQQPALGAYGYTF.

This rearrangement joins TRBV7-2 to TRBJ1-1, with 9 nucleotides matching TRBD1. Germline V gene lookup returns CDR1 SGHTA and CDR2 FQGNSA. The CDR3 runs to 14 residues. Trimming cost V 6 bases and J 4 bases; bases outside gene matches: 6. The CDR3 region is CASRRGTGPTEAFF. The CDR3 bases are TGTGCCAGCAGACGCGGGACAGGGCCCACTGAAGCTTTCTTT.

This rearrangement joins TRBV6-1 to TRBJ2-5, with D possibly being TRBD1 (6 bases). V was trimmed by 5 bases and J by 5 bases, leaving 15 bases between them. The CDR3 is 14 amino acids. Germline-derived CDR1 and CDR2 are MNHNS and SASEGT. CDR3 DNA: TGTGCCAGCAGTCCAGGACAGCGCCTGGAGACCCAGTACTTC. Its protein is CASSPGQRLETQYF.

This chain connects TRBV9 to TRBJ2-5, with D perhaps TRBD1 (6 bases). CDR3 size: 15 residues. Trimming removed 0 bases from V and 5 bases from J, with 14 bases in between. The germline V gene has CDR1 SGDLS and CDR2 YYNGEE. The CDR3 coding sequence is TGTGCCAGCAGCGTAGGAAGCAGGGGAGCCGAGACCCAGTACTTC. This codes for CASSVGSRGAETQYF.

The V gene is TRBV30, the J gene TRBJ2-7, with D tentatively TRBD2 (5 bases). V was cut by 1 base and J by 4 bases, with 5 bases left in between. Germline values: CDR1 GTSNPN, CDR2 SVGIG (reference sequence). This CDR3 comprises 11 residues. The CDR3 DNA follows: TGTGCCTGGAGTGGGACTTACGAGCAGTACTTC. The encoded protein is CAWSGTYEQYF.

The DNA of the CDR3 is TGTGCCAGCAGCCCCGGGACAAGGAAGGACGAGCAGTACTTC. Translating gives CASSPGTRKDEQYF. The chain links TRBV5-5 to TRBJ2-7; weak D call: TRBD1 (6 bases). V was shortened by 4 bases and J by 5 bases, with 16 bases between the two germline ends. This CDR3 region has 14 residues. From germline, CDR1 is SGHKS and CDR2 YYEKEE (reference sequence).

The chain has TRBV5-4 and TRBJ1-1; 10 positions match TRBD1. Looked up from germline, CDR1 is SGHNT and CDR2 is YYREEE (reference sequence). The junction had 1 base not matched to a gene; V was cut back by 4 bases and J by 7 bases. This CDR3 comprises 12 residues. CDR3 nucleotides: TGTGCCAGCAGCGGACAGGGGGTTGAAGCTTTCTTT. This encodes CASSGQGVEAFF.

The chain employs TRBV6-1 and TRBJ2-7; 8 nucleotides line up with TRBD1. Germline CDR1 reads MNHNS; CDR2 reads SASEGT. This CDR3 is 14 amino acids long. V gave up 3 bases and J gave up 2 bases; unmatched junction bases: 3. CDR3: CASSDGQGPYEQYF. In nucleotides, the CDR3 is TGTGCCAGCAGTGACGGACAGGGCCCCTACGAGCAGTACTTC.

The J gene is TRBJ2-3, the V gene TRBV2; 7 nucleotides match TRBD2. The CDR3 totals 15 residues. CDR1 is SNHLY and CDR2 is FYNNEI in the germline V gene. V lost 6 bases to trimming and J lost 0 bases; unmatched junction nucleotides: 6. The DNA for the CDR3 is TGTGCCAGCAGAGAAAGCGGGGTTAGCACAGATACGCAGTATTTT. This translates into CASRESGVSTDTQYF. Full variable domain (outside the CDR3, taken from reference TRBV2 and TRBJ2-3): EPEVTQTPSHQVTQMGQEVILRCVPISNHLYFYWYRQILGQKVEFLVSFYNNEISEKSEIFDDQFSVERPDGSNFTLKIRSTKLEDSAMYFCASRESGVSTDTQYFGPGTRLTVL.

The genes are TRBV19 and TRBJ2-7; 13 bases map to TRBD2. V shed 5 bases, J shed 1 base, and the junction held 2 bases outside the gene matches. Germline lookup yields CDR1 LNHDA and CDR2 SQIVND (reference sequence). The CDR3 has 15 residues. The CDR3 nucleotides are TGTGCCAGTAGTCGACTAGCGGGGGGTTCCTACGAGCAGTACTTC. This gives the protein CASSRLAGGSYEQYF.

This rearrangement joins TRBV5-1 to TRBJ1-3; weak D call: TRBD1 (6 bases). This CDR3 comprises 16 residues. V was shortened by 0 bases and J by 1 base, with 11 bases between the two germline ends. CDR1 is SGHRS, CDR2 YFSETQ, per germline. CDR3 bases: TGCGCCAGCAGCTTGGCAGGGGAGAATTCTGGAAACACCATATATTTT. Translation gives CASSLAGENSGNTIYF.

The chain couples TRBV7-2 to TRBJ2-3, with D tentatively TRBD1 (7 bases). CDR1 SGHTA and CDR2 FQGNSA come from the germline V gene. V lost 5 bases, J lost 4 bases, and 19 bases lay in between. The CDR3 has 16 residues. The CDR3 DNA is TGTGCCAGCAGCGTCCGACAGGGATGGGGGGCAGATACGCAGTATTTT. Protein sequence: CASSVRQGWGADTQYF. The full variable domain, its missing parts supplied by reference TRBV7-2 and TRBJ2-3, is GAGVSQSPSNKVTEKGKDVELRCDPISGHTALYWYRQSLGQGLEFLIYFQGNSAPDKSGLPSDRFSAERTGGSVSTLTIQRTQQEDSAVYLCASSVRQGWGADTQYFGPGTRLTVL.

This chain joins TRBV2 and TRBJ1-5; D not resolved. Trimming took off 3 bases at V and 0 bases at J, with 6 bases between the two ends. Germline loops: CDR1 SNHLY, CDR2 FYNNEI. The CDR3 is 14 residues long. In DNA form, the CDR3 reads TGTGCCAGCAGTGATACATATAGCAATCAGCCCCAGCATTTT. Translation: CASSDTYSNQPQHF.

This clone has a single count. The chain links TRBV7-8 to TRBJ2-3, with 7 positions matching TRBD1. Germline trimming cut 5 bases from V and 2 bases from J; bases unmatched to any gene: 13. The CDR3 is made up of 17 amino acids. Germline V gene data show CDR1 as SGHVS and CDR2 as FQNEAQ. CDR3 coding DNA: TGTGCCAGCAGCCAAGACATGGGACAGAGTTACACAGATACGCAGTATTTT. Translation: CASSQDMGQSYTDTQYF.

This chain links TRBV30 with TRBJ2-2, with D maybe TRBD1 (5 bases). Germline CDR1 reads GTSNPN; CDR2 reads SVGIG (reference sequence). The ends were cut back, 3 bases at V and 0 bases at J, with 8 bases in the middle. This CDR3 contains 14 residues. The CDR3 reads CAWRDIPNTGELFF. The CDR3 region has the DNA TGTGCCTGGAGGGACATACCGAACACCGGGGAGCTGTTTTTT.

The genes are TRBV19 and TRBJ1-1; D call uncertain. Trimming shortened V by 5 bases and J by 5 bases, and 9 bases separated the two germline ends. The CDR3 length is 12 residues. The germline gives CDR1 LNHDA, CDR2 SQIVND (reference sequence). The CDR3 DNA sequence: TGTGCCAGTAGTTTCGGGGTTACTGAAGCTTTCTTT. This translates into CASSFGVTEAFF.

The chain employs TRBV7-9 and TRBJ2-7; 7 bases align to TRBD1. Germline V gives CDR1 SEHNR, CDR2 FQNEAQ (reference sequence). The CDR3 loop spans 14 amino acids. Losses at the gene ends were 5 bases for V and 7 bases for J; bases not matched to a gene: 11. The CDR3 DNA sequence: TGTGCCAGCAGCCCCTCCGGGACCAGGGGGGAGCAGTACTTC. It is translated as CASSPSGTRGEQYF.